Below are 23 T cell receptor beta chains sequenced from a single sample in a study of tumor and adjacent non-tumor tissue in lung cancer. The template was RNA from unsorted bulk tissue. The library came from three nested PCR rounds adapted from ARM-PCR protocols. TCRdb reanalysed the multiplex PCR reads using MiXCR and keeps one entry per CDR3 protein. The table has under 150,000 distinct CDR3 sequences, around three fifths seen once. Material: lung tumor tissue. These receptors all come from a young man with non-small cell lung cancer.

A word on this clonotype: The junction and the germline gene differ at one end; a read error may be behind it. This chain joins TRBV4-1 and TRBJ2-1; weak D call: TRBD2 (7 bases). Germline V gives CDR1 MGHRA, CDR2 YSYEKL. The CDR3 contains 16 residues. In nucleotides, the CDR3 is TGCGTCAGCAGCCGCCCGCGGGGGCTGAGTTACAATGAGCAGTTCTTC. Amino acids: CVSSRPRGLSYNEQFF.

This clonotype has only one observation. A clone one base away is much larger, so this may be a read error. The rearrangement links TRBV29-1 to TRBJ1-2; D is unresolved. Germline CDR1 is SQVTM and CDR2 is ANQGSEA. This CDR3 comprises 14 residues. CDR3 residues: CSVEAWSVNYGYSF. The CDR3 DNA reads as TGCAGCGTTGAAGCCTGGAGTGTGAACTATGGCTACAGCTTC.

Worth noting for this clonotype: Without the conserved terminal phenylalanine or tryptophan, this CDR3 likely stems from a read error. The DNA is omitted, as the CDR3 cannot be located on it reliably, and the CDR3 follows TCRdb's listing. V gene TRBV24-1 combines with J gene TRBJ2-5; the D call TRBD2 from the table was never checked on the DNA. From germline, CDR1 is KGHDR and CDR2 SFDVKD. Inclusive of both ends, the CDR3 amounts to 16 amino acids. CDR3 loop: CVTSDPSGSLSKAQHY.

Concerning this clonotype: A read error may account for a junction end that differs from germline. The chain has TRBV11-1 and TRBJ2-2; TRBD1 agrees at 7 bases. CDR1 and CDR2 (germline): SGHAT, FQDESV (reference sequence). This CDR3 comprises 19 residues. This chain's CDR3 is CASSQMLGGDSPSTGKLFF. In DNA form, the CDR3 reads TGTGCCAGCAGCCAAATGCTAGGGGGCGATTCACCGTCCACCGGGAAGCTGTTTTTT. Complete variable domain (other parts from reference TRBV11-1 and TRBJ2-2): EAEVAQSPRYKITEKSQAVAFWCDPISGHATLYWYRQILGQGPELLVQFQDESVVDDSQLPKDRFSAERLKGVDSTLKIQPAELGDSAMYLCASSQMLGGDSPSTGKLFFGEGSRLTVL.

This clonotype was recorded at least ten times. The chain employs TRBV7-2 and TRBJ2-1, with 12 bases aligning to TRBD2. The V gene's germline CDR1 is SGHTA and CDR2 FQGNSA. V shed 5 bases and J 7 bases; nucleotides not matched to a gene: 9. This CDR3 is 16 amino acids long. CDR3 DNA: TGTGCCAGCAGCGATAGGACTAGCGGGGTCAGAAATGAGCAGTTCTTC. This gives the protein CASSDRTSGVRNEQFF.

The chain carries TRBV9 and TRBJ2-1; weak D call: TRBD2 (7 bases). The V end lost 5 bases, the J end lost 5 bases, and 14 bases lay between the germline ends. Germline CDR1 reads SGDLS; CDR2 reads YYNGEE. CDR3 length: 14 amino acids. This chain's CDR3 is CASRRGGSDNEQFF. In DNA form, the CDR3 reads TGTGCCAGCAGGAGGGGGGGAAGCGACAATGAGCAGTTCTTC.

This clonotype was recorded once. The junction departs from germline at one end; a sequencing error may be responsible. The chain recombines TRBV28 with TRBJ1-1; D may be TRBD1 (5 bases). The CDR3 is made up of 14 amino acids. Germline assignment: CDR1 MDHEN and CDR2 SYDVKM. The CDR3 sequence: CASGLGAGLTEAFF. CDR3 DNA: TGTGCCAGCGGTTTAGGGGCGGGTTTGACTGAAGCTTTCTTT.

V and J are TRBV6-5 and TRBJ2-3; tentatively, D is TRBD1 (5 bases). This CDR3 region has 15 residues. Germline V gene lookup returns CDR1 MNHEY and CDR2 SVGAGI. V lost 0 bases and J 6 bases, leaving 13 bases between the germline ends. CDR3 DNA sequence: TGTGCCAGCAGTTACTCGGGGCGAGTTACGGATACGCAGTATTTT. Protein sequence: CASSYSGRVTDTQYF.

This clonotype has only one observation. Just one base apart from a much larger clone, this may be a read error. The CDR3 ends on some other residue instead of the conserved phenylalanine or tryptophan, so this is likely a read error. The rearrangement joins TRBV20-1 to TRBJ2-6; D unclear. CDR3 size: 17 residues. CDR1 is DFQATT, CDR2 SNEGSKA, per germline (reference sequence). V was trimmed by 5 bases and J by 0 bases, leaving 17 bases between them. CDR3 loop: CSAFPQGVSSGANVLTL. The CDR3 bases are TGCAGTGCTTTTCCCCAAGGAGTAAGCTCTGGGGCCAACGTCCTGACTCTC.

This clonotype was recorded a few times. A clone one base away is much larger, so this may be a read error. This sequence joins TRBV11-1 and TRBJ2-3; D remains unclear. CDR1 is SGHAT and CDR2 is FQDESV in the germline V gene (reference sequence). This CDR3 has 13 residues. The CDR3 reads CASSLGFTNTQYF. The CDR3 DNA is TGTGCCAGCAGCTTAGGTTTCACAAATACGCAGTATTTT.

A remark on this clonotype: At one boundary the junction diverges from the germline segment, which might be a read error. The rearrangement joins TRBV11-2 to TRBJ1-6; weak D call: TRBD1 (5 bases). Germline V gene data show CDR1 as SGHAT and CDR2 as FQNNGV. The CDR3 totals 15 residues. Here the CDR3 DNA reads TGTGTCAGCAGGTTAGTGGGCGACAGCTATTTACCTCTCCACTTT. Protein product: CVSRLVGDSYLPLHF.

This clonotype was observed at least ten times. V and J are TRBV5-5 and TRBJ2-5; weak D call: TRBD1 (6 bases). This CDR3 has 15 residues. The germline V gene encodes CDR1 SGHKS and CDR2 YYEKEE (reference sequence). The ends were cut back, 5 bases at V and 2 bases at J, with 16 bases in the middle. The CDR3 sequence is CASRVGQTNQETQYF. Written as DNA, the CDR3 is TGTGCCAGCAGGGTTGGACAGACTAATCAAGAGACCCAGTACTTC.

This clonotype came up many times. The chain links TRBV20-1 to TRBJ2-3; no firm D call. CDR1 DFQATT and CDR2 SNEGSKA come from the germline V gene (reference sequence). This CDR3 is built from 12 residues. Between the trimmed V and J ends, which lost 0 bases and 4 bases, there was a span of 5 bases. The CDR3, as DNA: TGCAGTGCTAGAGATAGGGCAGATACGCAGTATTTT. Its protein is CSARDRADTQYF.

This clonotype was recorded at least ten times. The rearrangement joins TRBV20-1 to TRBJ2-7, with unresolved D. The CDR3 contains 11 residues. Germline V gives CDR1 DFQATT, CDR2 SNEGSKA (reference sequence). The V gene lost 6 bases and the J gene lost 3 bases, with 9 bases spanning the gap. CDR3 sequence: CSAPKNYEQYF. Here the CDR3 DNA reads TGCAGTGCCCCGAAGAACTACGAGCAGTACTTC.

This clonotype was counted many times. The rearrangement joins TRBV5-4 to TRBJ2-1; D not resolved. V lost 0 bases and J lost 5, with 3 bases in between. From germline, CDR1 is SGHNT and CDR2 YYREEE (reference sequence). The CDR3 consists of 12 residues. CDR3 bases: TGTGCCAGCAGCTTGGGGGACAATGAGCAGTTCTTC. This translates into CASSLGDNEQFF.

A note on this clonotype: Just one base apart from a much larger clone, this may be a read error. The chain combines TRBV12-3 or TRBV12-4 with TRBJ1-5, with D uncertain. This CDR3 spans 13 amino acids. The CDR3: CASSIQGYQPQRF. In DNA form, the CDR3 reads TGTGCCAGCAGTATACAAGGGTATCAGCCCCAGCGTTTT.

Only a few counts were recorded for this clonotype. A read error may explain this, as a much larger clone is one base away. The genes are TRBV6-5 and TRBJ2-7; no firm D call. CDR3 length: 14 residues. CDR1 is MNHEY, CDR2 SVGAGI, per germline. CDR3 sequence reads: CASSYSSDSNEQYF. In DNA form, the CDR3 reads TGTGCCAGCAGTTACTCCTCAGACTCCAACGAGCAGTACTTC.

For this clonotype: A read error may account for a junction end that differs from germline. This chain uses TRBV6-5 with TRBJ2-2; D is possibly TRBD2 (6 bases). CDR1 and CDR2 from the germline V gene are MNHEY and SVGAGI. The CDR3 contains 14 residues. The CDR3 bases are TGTGCCAACAGGCCCCGTGACGACACCGGGGGGCTGTTTTTT. This translates into CANRPRDDTGGLFF.

This clonotype was counted a single time. Given a much more abundant clone one base away, this may be a read error. The rearrangement links TRBV20-1 to TRBJ1-6, with D possibly being TRBD1 (6 bases). The CDR3 loop spans 14 amino acids. CDR1 is DFQATT and CDR2 is SNEGSKA in the germline V gene (reference sequence). The CDR3 DNA reads as TGCAGTGCCCCATCCAGGGGAGGTAATTCACCCCTCGACTTT. Its translation: CSAPSRGGNSPLDF.

The chain is built from TRBV11-2 and TRBJ2-7; the D is unclear. CDR1 is SGHAT, CDR2 FQNNGV, per germline. This CDR3 has 11 amino acids. With 7 bases removed from V and 6 bases from J, the gap between germline ends came to 10 bases. The CDR3 DNA follows: TGTGCCAGCACGCCGGACCTCGAGCAGTACTTC. Its protein product is CASTPDLEQYF.

On this clonotype itself: A clone one base away is much larger, so this may be a read error. The V call is TRBV12-3 or TRBV12-4, the J call TRBJ1-5, with unresolved D. The CDR3 is 13 amino acids. The ends were cut back, 3 bases at V and 7 bases at J, with 10 bases in the middle. The CDR3: CASSLSWRQPQHF. The CDR3 DNA reads TGTGCCAGCAGTTTGTCCTGGCGGCAGCCCCAGCATTTT.

As for this clonotype: The CDR3 end shows no conserved phenylalanine or tryptophan, and so a read error is likely. The chain joins TRBV6-1 to TRBJ2-2, with D hard to call. The CDR3 covers 13 residues. The ends were cut back, 1 base at V and 3 bases at J, with 3 bases in the middle. Germline V gene lookup returns CDR1 MNHNS and CDR2 SASEGT. CDR3 in amino acids: CASSEGDTGELFS. CDR3 in DNA: TGTGCCAGCAGTGAAGGGGACACCGGGGAGCTGTTTTCT.

In regard to this clonotype: One base away lies a much larger clone, so this may be a sequencing read error. The chain joins TRBV4-1 to TRBJ2-4; 15 nucleotides match TRBD2. With V trimmed by 4 bases and J by 0 bases, 16 bases remained unmatched. The CDR3 has 22 amino acids. Germline V gene data show CDR1 as MGHRA and CDR2 as YSYEKL. In DNA form, the CDR3 reads TGCGCCAGCAGCCCGACGGAGGGACTAGCGGGGGGTCTAAACCTAGCCAAAAACATTCAGTACTTC. Amino acid sequence: CASSPTEGLAGGLNLAKNIQYF.